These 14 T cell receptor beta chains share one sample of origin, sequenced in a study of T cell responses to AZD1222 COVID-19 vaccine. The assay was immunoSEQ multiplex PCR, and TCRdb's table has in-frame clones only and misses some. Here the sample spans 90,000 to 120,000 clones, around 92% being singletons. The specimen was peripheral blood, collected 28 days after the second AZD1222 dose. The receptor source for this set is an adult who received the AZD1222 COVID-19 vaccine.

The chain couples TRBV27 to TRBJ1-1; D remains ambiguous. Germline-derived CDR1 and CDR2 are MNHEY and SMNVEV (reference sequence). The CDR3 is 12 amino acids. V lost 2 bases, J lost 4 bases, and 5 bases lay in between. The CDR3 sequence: CASSLQSTEAFF. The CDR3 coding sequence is TGTGCCAGCAGTTTACAAAGCACTGAAGCTTTCTTT.

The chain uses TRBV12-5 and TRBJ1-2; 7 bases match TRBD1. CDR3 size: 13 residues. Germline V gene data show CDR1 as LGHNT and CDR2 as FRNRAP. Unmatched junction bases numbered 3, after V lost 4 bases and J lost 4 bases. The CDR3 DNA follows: TGTGCTAGTGGTTCCCGGGACAGCTATGGCTACACCTTC. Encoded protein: CASGSRDSYGYTF.

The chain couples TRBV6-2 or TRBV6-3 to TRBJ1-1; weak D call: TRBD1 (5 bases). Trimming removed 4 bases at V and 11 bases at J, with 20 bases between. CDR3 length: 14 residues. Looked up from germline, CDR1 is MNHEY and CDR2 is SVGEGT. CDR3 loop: CASSLSGFRGVAFF. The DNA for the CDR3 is TGTGCCAGCAGTTTATCAGGGTTCCGGGGAGTTGCTTTCTTT.

The CDR3 reads CASSEAGLAGAEQFF. DNA for the CDR3: TGTGCCAGCAGTGAGGCGGGACTAGCGGGAGCTGAGCAGTTCTTC. V is TRBV25-1 and J is TRBJ2-1; TRBD2 aligns across 14 bases. The V gene end was trimmed by 3 bases and the J gene end by 9 bases; junction bases not matched to a gene: 4. CDR3 size: 15 residues. Germline values: CDR1 MGHDK, CDR2 SYGVNS.

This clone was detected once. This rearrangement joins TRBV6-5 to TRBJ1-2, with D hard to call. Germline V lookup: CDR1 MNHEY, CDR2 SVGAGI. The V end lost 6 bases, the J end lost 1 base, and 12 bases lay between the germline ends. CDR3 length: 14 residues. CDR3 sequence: CASRVPGSNYGYTF. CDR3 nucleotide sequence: TGTGCCAGCAGGGTACCGGGAAGTAACTATGGCTACACCTTC.

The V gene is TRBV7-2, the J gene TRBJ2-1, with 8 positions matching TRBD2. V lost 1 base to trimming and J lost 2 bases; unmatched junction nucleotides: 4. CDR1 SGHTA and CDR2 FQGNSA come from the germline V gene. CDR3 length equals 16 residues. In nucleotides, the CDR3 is TGTGCCAGCAGCTTAGTTAGCGGGGTTACCTACAATGAGCAGTTCTTC. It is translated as CASSLVSGVTYNEQFF.

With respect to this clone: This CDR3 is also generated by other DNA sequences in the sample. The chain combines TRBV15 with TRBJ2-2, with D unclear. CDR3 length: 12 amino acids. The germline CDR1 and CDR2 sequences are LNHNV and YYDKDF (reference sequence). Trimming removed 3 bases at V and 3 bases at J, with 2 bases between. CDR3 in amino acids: CATSRDTGELFF. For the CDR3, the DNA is TGTGCCACCAGCAGGGACACCGGGGAGCTGTTTTTT. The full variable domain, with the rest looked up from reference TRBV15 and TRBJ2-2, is DAMVIQNPRYQVTQFGKPVTLSCSQTLNHNVMYWYQQKSSQAPKLLFHYYDKDFNNEADTPDNFQSRRPNTSFCFLDIRSPGLGDTAMYLCATSRDTGELFFGEGSRLTVL.

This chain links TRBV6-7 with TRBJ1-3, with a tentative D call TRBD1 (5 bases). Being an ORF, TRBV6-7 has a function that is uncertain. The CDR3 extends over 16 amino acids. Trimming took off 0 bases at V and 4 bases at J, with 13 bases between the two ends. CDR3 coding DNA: TGTGCCAGCAGTTACTCCTTTGAGGGGTCCGGAAACACCATATATTTT. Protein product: CASSYSFEGSGNTIYF.

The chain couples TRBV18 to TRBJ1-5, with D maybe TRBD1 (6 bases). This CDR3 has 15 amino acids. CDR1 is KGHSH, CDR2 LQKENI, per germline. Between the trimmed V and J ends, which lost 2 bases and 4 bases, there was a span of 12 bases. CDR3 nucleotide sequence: TGTGCCAGCTCACCATTGGACAGACGAAATCAGCCCCAGCATTTT. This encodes CASSPLDRRNQPQHF.

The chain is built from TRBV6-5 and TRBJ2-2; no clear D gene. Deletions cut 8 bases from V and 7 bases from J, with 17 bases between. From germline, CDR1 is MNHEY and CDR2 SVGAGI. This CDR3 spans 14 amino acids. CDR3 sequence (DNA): TGTGCCAGCCGACTCGGATTCATCTACGGGGAGCTGTTTTTT. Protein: CASRLGFIYGELFF.

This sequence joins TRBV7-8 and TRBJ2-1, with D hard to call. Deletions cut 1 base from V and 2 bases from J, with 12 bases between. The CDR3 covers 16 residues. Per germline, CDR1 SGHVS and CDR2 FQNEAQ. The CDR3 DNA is TGTGCCAGCAGCTTAGATCGCCATTCCGCCTACAATGAGCAGTTCTTC. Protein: CASSLDRHSAYNEQFF. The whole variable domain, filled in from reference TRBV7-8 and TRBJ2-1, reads GAGVSQSPRYKVAKRGQDVALRCDPISGHVSLFWYQQALGQGPEFLTYFQNEAQLDKSGLPSDRFFAERPEGSVSTLKIQRTQQEDSAVYLCASSLDRHSAYNEQFFGPGTRLTVL.

CDR3 residues: CASSIKSAVINYGYTF. The DNA of the CDR3 is TGTGCCAGTAGTATAAAATCAGCGGTGATTAACTATGGCTACACCTTC. The chain employs TRBV19 and TRBJ1-2; D not resolved. Germline assignment: CDR1 LNHDA and CDR2 SQIVND (reference sequence). The length of the CDR3 is 16 residues. V was shortened by 2 bases and J by 1 base, with 14 bases between the two germline ends.

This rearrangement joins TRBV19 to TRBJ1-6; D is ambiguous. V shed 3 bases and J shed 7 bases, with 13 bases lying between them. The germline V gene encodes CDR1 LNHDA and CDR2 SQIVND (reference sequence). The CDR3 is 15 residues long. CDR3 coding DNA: TGTGCCAGTAGTATGATAGGTGGGAGAAATTCACCCCTCCACTTT. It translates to CASSMIGGRNSPLHF.

The CDR3 is CASSRGSWDGVEQYF. The CDR3 region has the DNA TGTGCCAGCTCCAGGGGCAGCTGGGATGGGGTCGAGCAGTACTTC. The chain couples TRBV18 to TRBJ2-7, with D possibly being TRBD1 (6 bases). Germline loops: CDR1 KGHSH, CDR2 LQKENI. The CDR3 is made up of 15 amino acids. The V end lost 6 bases, the J end lost 6 bases, and 21 bases lay between the germline ends.